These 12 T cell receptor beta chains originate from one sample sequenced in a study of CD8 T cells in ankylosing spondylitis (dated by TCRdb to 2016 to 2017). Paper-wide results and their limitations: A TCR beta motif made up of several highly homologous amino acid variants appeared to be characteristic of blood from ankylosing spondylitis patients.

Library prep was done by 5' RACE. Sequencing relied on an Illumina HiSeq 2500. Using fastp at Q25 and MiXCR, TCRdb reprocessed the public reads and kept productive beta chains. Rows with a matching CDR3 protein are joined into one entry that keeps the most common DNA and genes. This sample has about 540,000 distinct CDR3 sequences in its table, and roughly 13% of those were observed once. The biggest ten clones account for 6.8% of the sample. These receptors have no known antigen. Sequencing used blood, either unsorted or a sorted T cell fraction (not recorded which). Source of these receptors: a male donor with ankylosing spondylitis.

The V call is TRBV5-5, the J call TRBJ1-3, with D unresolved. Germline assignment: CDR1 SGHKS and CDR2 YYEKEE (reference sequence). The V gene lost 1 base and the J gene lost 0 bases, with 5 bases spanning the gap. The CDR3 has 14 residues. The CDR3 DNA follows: TGTGCCAGCAGCTTGCGGCACTCTGGAAACACCATATATTTT. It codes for CASSLRHSGNTIYF.

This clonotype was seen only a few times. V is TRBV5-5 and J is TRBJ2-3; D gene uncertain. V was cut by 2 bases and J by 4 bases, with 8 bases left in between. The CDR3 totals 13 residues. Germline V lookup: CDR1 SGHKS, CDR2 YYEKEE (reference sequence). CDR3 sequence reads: CASSFRTADTQYF. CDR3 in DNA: TGTGCCAGCAGCTTTCGGACGGCAGATACGCAGTATTTT.

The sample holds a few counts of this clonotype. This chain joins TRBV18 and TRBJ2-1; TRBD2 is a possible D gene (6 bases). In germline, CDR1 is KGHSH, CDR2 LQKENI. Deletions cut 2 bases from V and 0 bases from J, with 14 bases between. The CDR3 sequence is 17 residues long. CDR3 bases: TGTGCCAGCTCACCAATCGGGGGAGACCCCTCCTACAATGAGCAGTTCTTC. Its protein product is CASSPIGGDPSYNEQFF.

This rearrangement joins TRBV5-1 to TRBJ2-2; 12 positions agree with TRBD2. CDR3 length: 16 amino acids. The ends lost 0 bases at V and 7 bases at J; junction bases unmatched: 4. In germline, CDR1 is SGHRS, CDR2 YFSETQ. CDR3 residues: CASSLGLAGVDGELFF. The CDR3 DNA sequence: TGCGCCAGCAGCTTGGGACTAGCGGGAGTAGACGGGGAGCTGTTTTTT.

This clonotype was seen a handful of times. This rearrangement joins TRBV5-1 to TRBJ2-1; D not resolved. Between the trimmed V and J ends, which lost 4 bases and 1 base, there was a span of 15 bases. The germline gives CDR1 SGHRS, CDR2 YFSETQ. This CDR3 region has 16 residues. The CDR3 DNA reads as TGCGCCAGCAGCGTCCAAGGGAACCCATCCTACAATGAGCAGTTCTTC. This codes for CASSVQGNPSYNEQFF.

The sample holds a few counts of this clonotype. The CDR3 loop is CSARGGKRTEAFF. CDR3 in DNA: TGCAGTGCTAGAGGGGGCAAGAGGACTGAAGCTTTCTTT. The chain couples TRBV20-1 to TRBJ1-1, with a possible D match to TRBD1 (5 bases). Germline assignment: CDR1 DFQATT and CDR2 SNEGSKA (reference sequence). The CDR3 spans 13 residues. V was pared by 1 base and J by 5 bases, with 11 bases between.

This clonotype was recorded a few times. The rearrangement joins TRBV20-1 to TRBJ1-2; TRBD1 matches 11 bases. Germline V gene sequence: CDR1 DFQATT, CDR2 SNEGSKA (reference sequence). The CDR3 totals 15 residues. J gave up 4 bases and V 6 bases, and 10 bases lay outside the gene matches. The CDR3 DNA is TGCAGTGCAAACCGGGGACAGGGGGTCCCCTATGGCTACACCTTC. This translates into CSANRGQGVPYGYTF.

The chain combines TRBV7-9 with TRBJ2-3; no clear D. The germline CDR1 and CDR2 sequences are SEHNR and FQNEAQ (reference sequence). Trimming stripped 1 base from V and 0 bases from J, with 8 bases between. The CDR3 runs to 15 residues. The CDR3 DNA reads TGTGCCAGCAGCTTAGACTACCTTAGCACAGATACGCAGTATTTT. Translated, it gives CASSLDYLSTDTQYF. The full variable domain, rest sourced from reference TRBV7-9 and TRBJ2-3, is DTGVSQNPRHKITKRGQNVTFRCDPISEHNRLYWYRQTLGQGPEFLTYFQNEAQLEKSRLLSDRFSAERPKGSFSTLEIQRTEQGDSAMYLCASSLDYLSTDTQYFGPGTRLTVL.

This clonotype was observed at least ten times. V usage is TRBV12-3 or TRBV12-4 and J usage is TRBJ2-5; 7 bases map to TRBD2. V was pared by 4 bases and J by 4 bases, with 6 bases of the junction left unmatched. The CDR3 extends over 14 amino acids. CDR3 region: CASSSSGIGETQYF. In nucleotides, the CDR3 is TGTGCCAGCAGTTCAAGCGGGATCGGAGAGACCCAGTACTTC.

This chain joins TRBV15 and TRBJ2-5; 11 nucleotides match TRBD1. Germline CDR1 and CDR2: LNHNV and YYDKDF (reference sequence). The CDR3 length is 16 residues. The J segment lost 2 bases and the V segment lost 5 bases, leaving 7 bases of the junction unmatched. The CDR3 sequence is CATSFPGQGEQETQYF. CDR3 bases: TGTGCCACCAGCTTTCCGGGACAGGGGGAGCAAGAGACCCAGTACTTC.

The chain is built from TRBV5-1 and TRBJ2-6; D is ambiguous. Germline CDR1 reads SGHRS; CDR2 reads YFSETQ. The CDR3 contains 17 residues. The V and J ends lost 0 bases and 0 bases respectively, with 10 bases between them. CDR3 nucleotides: TGCGCCAGCAGCTTGGGGTTCTCGGTCTCTGGGGCCAACGTCCTGACTTTC. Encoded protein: CASSLGFSVSGANVLTF.

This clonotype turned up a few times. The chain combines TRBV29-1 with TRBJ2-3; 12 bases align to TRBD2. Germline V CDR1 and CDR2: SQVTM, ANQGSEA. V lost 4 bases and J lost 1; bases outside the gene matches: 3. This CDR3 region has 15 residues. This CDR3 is CSVVASGGGTDTQYF. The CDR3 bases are TGCAGCGTTGTAGCTAGCGGGGGGGGCACAGATACGCAGTATTTT.